The 31 T cell receptor beta chains reported below all come from one sample, sequenced in a study of T cell repertoires in cytomegalovirus infection. MiXCR, applied by TCRdb to the reads, yields one record per CDR3 protein. The table shows about 920,000 distinct CDR3 sequences, with around 32% occurring only once. No antigen has been identified for these receptors. The sample consisted of cultured CD8+ T cells from PBMCs, taken from culture after CMV antigen stimulation. The receptor set was obtained from a human donor in good health (CMV status not recorded). Some clones in this sample may be carry-over from other donors' samples.

At least ten counts were recorded for this clonotype. The chain uses TRBV7-8 and TRBJ2-3, with D perhaps matching TRBD2 (5 bases). The CDR3 loop spans 16 amino acids. With 1 base removed from V and 6 bases from J, the gap between germline ends came to 17 bases. Germline-derived CDR1 and CDR2 are SGHVS and FQNEAQ. The CDR3 sequence: CASSLDVALRGDTQYF. CDR3 DNA: TGTGCCAGCAGCTTAGACGTAGCCCTGAGAGGGGATACGCAGTATTTT.

The gene calls are TRBV28 and TRBJ2-5, with 9 bases fitting TRBD2. This CDR3 has 14 residues. V was clipped by 7 bases and J by 4 bases; unmatched bases: 7. The germline V gene encodes CDR1 MDHEN and CDR2 SYDVKM. CDR3 sequence reads: CASKKRGAGETQYF. CDR3 DNA: TGTGCCAGCAAGAAGCGGGGGGCCGGAGAGACCCAGTACTTC.

This clonotype was detected a few times. This chain joins TRBV7-9 and TRBJ2-7; D tentatively fits TRBD1 or TRBD2 (5 bases each). Between the trimmed V and J ends, which lost 5 bases and 5 bases, there was a span of 22 bases. The CDR3 sequence is 16 residues long. CDR1 is SEHNR and CDR2 is FQNEAQ in the germline V gene (reference sequence). CDR3: CASSPQLSGQLDEQYF. Here the CDR3 DNA reads TGTGCCAGCAGCCCCCAACTTTCTGGACAACTAGACGAGCAGTACTTC. Drawing the rest from reference TRBV7-9 and TRBJ2-7, the complete variable domain is DTGVSQNPRHKITKRGQNVTFRCDPISEHNRLYWYRQTLGQGPEFLTYFQNEAQLEKSRLLSDRFSAERPKGSFSTLEIQRTEQGDSAMYLCASSPQLSGQLDEQYFGPGTRLTVT.

The table lists this clonotype with many counts. V usage is TRBV7-8 and J usage is TRBJ1-4; D gene ambiguous. V was trimmed by 0 bases and J by 0 bases, leaving 8 bases between them. Germline CDR1 SGHVS, CDR2 FQNEAQ. The CDR3 is 16 residues long. As DNA, the CDR3 is TGTGCCAGCAGCTTAGCCTTTGGGGCAACTAATGAAAAACTGTTTTTT. This translates into CASSLAFGATNEKLFF.

This clonotype has a handful of counts. This chain connects TRBV6-5 to TRBJ1-1, with 10 bases fitting TRBD1. The trim removed 6 bases at V and 4 bases at J, leaving 11 bases unmatched. The CDR3 length is 16 residues. CDR1 is MNHEY and CDR2 is SVGAGI in the germline V gene. The CDR3 here is CASRRDRGNIFTEAFF. In DNA, the CDR3 is TGTGCCAGCAGAAGGGACAGGGGAAATATATTCACTGAAGCTTTCTTT.

The sample holds many counts of this clonotype. The chain employs TRBV7-2 and TRBJ2-7; possibly TRBD1 or TRBD2 for D (6 bases each). Germline values: CDR1 SGHTA, CDR2 FQGNSA. The V end was cut by 1 base, the J end by 1 base, with 8 bases between. The CDR3 is 14 residues long. In DNA, the CDR3 is TGTGCCAGCAGCTTAGAGGGGGGATCCTACGAGCAGTACTTC. Protein: CASSLEGGSYEQYF.

This clonotype was counted only a few times. This chain connects TRBV7-3 to TRBJ1-5; TRBD1 is a possible D gene (6 bases). Trimming stripped 3 bases from V and 7 bases from J, with 13 bases between. Germline V gives CDR1 SGHTA, CDR2 FQGTGA. The length of the CDR3 is 14 residues. The CDR3 nucleotides are TGTGCCAGCAGCTTCTCGGACAGTTTGCAGCCCCAGCATTTT. This codes for CASSFSDSLQPQHF.

The rearrangement joins TRBV12-5 to TRBJ2-2; D not certain. CDR1 LGHNT and CDR2 FRNRAP come from the germline V gene. Deletions cut 3 bases from V and 3 bases from J, with 32 bases between. CDR3 size: 22 residues. DNA for the CDR3: TGTGCTAGTGGTTTTACAACACAGCGACCATCCTTCGGTGTTGCGGACACCGGGGAGCTGTTTTTT. It specifies CASGFTTQRPSFGVADTGELFF.

This clonotype has ten or more counts. The J gene is TRBJ1-3, the V gene TRBV12-3 or TRBV12-4; tentative D call: TRBD1 (6 bases). There are 14 residues in the CDR3. With 4 bases removed from V and 8 bases from J, the gap between germline ends came to 15 bases. The CDR3 protein is CASSSRTDADTIYF. The CDR3, as DNA: TGTGCCAGCAGTTCCCGGACAGACGCAGACACCATATATTTT.

This clonotype was seen a few times. V is TRBV28 and J is TRBJ1-1; D remains unclear. CDR1 is MDHEN and CDR2 is SYDVKM in the germline V gene. V was trimmed by 3 bases and J by 4 bases, leaving 9 bases between them. CDR3 size: 13 residues. The CDR3 reads CASSFSSSTEAFF. CDR3 coding DNA: TGTGCCAGCAGTTTTAGCTCGAGCACTGAAGCTTTCTTT.

This clonotype was detected a few times. The chain carries TRBV6-5 and TRBJ2-6; D is perhaps TRBD1 (6 bases). The CDR3 has 15 amino acids. V was cut by 10 bases and J by 4 bases, with 17 bases left in between. The germline gives CDR1 MNHEY, CDR2 SVGAGI. The CDR3 reads CATEVQGAGANVLTF. DNA of the CDR3: TGTGCCACTGAAGTACAGGGAGCCGGGGCCAACGTCCTGACTTTC.

This clonotype was recorded a few times. V is TRBV12-3 or TRBV12-4 and J is TRBJ1-3, with D possibly TRBD1 on 6 matching bases. CDR3 length equals 14 residues. Trimming took 6 bases from V and 2 from J, leaving 11 bases between them. The DNA of the CDR3 is TGTGCCAGCAGACGAGGGGGACCTGGAAACACCATATATTTT. This gives the protein CASRRGGPGNTIYF.

The V gene is TRBV27, the J gene TRBJ2-5; D unresolved. The V end was cut by 2 bases, the J end by 4 bases, with 11 bases between. Germline V gene data show CDR1 as MNHEY and CDR2 as SMNVEV (reference sequence). The CDR3 is 14 amino acids. The CDR3 nucleotides are TGTGCCAGCAGTTTAGGGTCAGGTCGAGAGACCCAGTACTTC. This gives the protein CASSLGSGRETQYF.

V and J are TRBV7-9 and TRBJ1-6, with D perhaps matching TRBD1 (6 bases). Trimming pared 1 base from V and 7 bases from J, leaving 23 bases between. Germline loops: CDR1 SEHNR, CDR2 FQNEAQ (reference sequence). The CDR3 covers 19 residues. The CDR3 loop reads CASSLVVWDTNLGNSPLHF. The CDR3 DNA sequence: TGTGCCAGCAGCTTAGTTGTATGGGACACCAACTTGGGAAATTCACCCCTCCACTTT. Full variable domain (remainder filled in from reference TRBV7-9 and TRBJ1-6): DTGVSQNPRHKITKRGQNVTFRCDPISEHNRLYWYRQTLGQGPEFLTYFQNEAQLEKSRLLSDRFSAERPKGSFSTLEIQRTEQGDSAMYLCASSLVVWDTNLGNSPLHFGNGTRLTVT.

The chain employs TRBV6-6 and TRBJ2-3; 9 nucleotides match TRBD2. Looked up from germline, CDR1 is MNHNY and CDR2 is SVGAGI (reference sequence). The CDR3 has 18 residues. Germline trimming cut 1 base from V and 1 base from J; bases unmatched to any gene: 9. In DNA form, the CDR3 reads TGTGCCAGCAGTTACTTAGTAGCGGGGGATCACGGCACAGATACGCAGTATTTT. The encoded protein is CASSYLVAGDHGTDTQYF.

The chain uses TRBV5-1 and TRBJ1-1; 8 bases match TRBD1. Unmatched junction bases numbered 8, after V lost 4 bases and J lost 6 bases. This CDR3 is built from 14 residues. Germline CDR1 is SGHRS and CDR2 is YFSETQ. CDR3 residues: CASSVQGGVPEAFF. CDR3 coding DNA: TGCGCCAGCAGCGTACAGGGGGGAGTGCCTGAAGCTTTCTTT.

As DNA, the CDR3 is TGTGCCAGTAGTCCCGGCCTAGCGCGAAACACAGATACGCAGTATTTT. Translation: CASSPGLARNTDTQYF. The chain has TRBV19 and TRBJ2-3, with D tentatively TRBD2 (6 bases). The CDR3 totals 16 residues. Germline V CDR1 and CDR2: LNHDA, SQIVND (reference sequence). Trimming cost V 5 bases and J 2 bases, with 17 bases left between them.

This clonotype showed up just a few times. The gene calls are TRBV15 and TRBJ2-3, with D tentatively TRBD2 (7 bases). Germline lookup yields CDR1 LNHNV and CDR2 YYDKDF (reference sequence). The V gene lost 1 base and the J gene lost 4 bases, with 12 bases spanning the gap. The CDR3 runs 15 residues. The CDR3 here is CATSRGGGPSDTQYF. CDR3 coding DNA: TGTGCCACCAGCAGAGGGGGGGGGCCGTCAGATACGCAGTATTTT.

The chain carries TRBV5-6 and TRBJ1-1; D may be TRBD1 (5 bases). There are 13 residues in the CDR3. The germline CDR1 and CDR2 sequences are SGHDT and YYEEEE. With 9 bases removed from V and 1 base from J, the gap between germline ends came to 13 bases. CDR3 sequence reads: CATEGRKNTEAFF. CDR3 coding DNA: TGTGCCACCGAGGGGCGGAAGAACACTGAAGCTTTCTTT. Full variable domain (missing parts from reference TRBV5-6 and TRBJ1-1): DAGVTQSPTHLIKTRGQQVTLRCSPKSGHDTVSWYQQALGQGPQFIFQYYEEEERQRGNFPDRFSGHQFPNYSSELNVNALLLGDSALYLCATEGRKNTEAFFGQGTRLTVV.

Note on this clonotype: This may come from a read error, since a much larger clone is one base off. The chain is built from TRBV12-3 or TRBV12-4 and TRBJ2-5; D may be TRBD2 (6 bases). There are 13 residues in the CDR3. Trimming pared 8 bases from V and 2 bases from J, leaving 12 bases between. The CDR3 loop is CASDWGEQETQYF. Written as DNA, the CDR3 is TGTGCCAGCGATTGGGGGGAACAAGAGACCCAGTACTTC.

The table lists this clonotype with a count of one. This chain connects TRBV15 to TRBJ1-2, with D perhaps matching TRBD1 (5 bases). Trimming took off 5 bases at V and 3 bases at J, with 13 bases between the two ends. This CDR3 is built from 14 residues. Germline V gene sequence: CDR1 LNHNV, CDR2 YYDKDF (reference sequence). CDR3 DNA: TGTGCCACCAGCTTAAGAGGGGAGGACTATGGCTACACCTTC. Encoded protein: CATSLRGEDYGYTF.

This clonotype came up a few times. CDR3: CASSFGARNEQFF. CDR3 DNA sequence: TGTGCCAGCAGCTTCGGGGCCCGCAATGAGCAGTTCTTC. V is TRBV11-2 and J is TRBJ2-1; D possibly uses TRBD1 or TRBD2 (5 bases each). Germline CDR1 reads SGHAT; CDR2 reads FQNNGV. The V end lost 3 bases, the J end lost 6 bases, and 9 bases lay between the germline ends. This CDR3 has 13 amino acids.

V usage is TRBV10-3 and J usage is TRBJ1-4; no reliable D call. Deletions cut 2 bases from V and 5 bases from J, with 6 bases between. From germline, CDR1 is ENHRY and CDR2 SYGVKD. CDR3 length equals 13 residues. The CDR3 bases are TGTGCCATCAGTGAGGATTCCAATGAAAAACTGTTTTTT. It codes for CAISEDSNEKLFF.

This clonotype was seen only a few times. This chain links TRBV5-4 with TRBJ2-5, with 7 bases lining up with TRBD1. The V and J ends lost 0 bases and 1 base, in that order; junction bases with no gene match: 9. The CDR3 length is 17 residues. Germline V gene sequence: CDR1 SGHNT, CDR2 YYREEE (reference sequence). The CDR3 nucleotides read TGTGCCAGCAGCTTGGGGGGACAGAGACTCTTCCAAGAGACCCAGTACTTC. Its translation: CASSLGGQRLFQETQYF.

The chain links TRBV10-3 to TRBJ1-2, with a weak D call TRBD1 (5 bases). The CDR3 contains 12 residues. The germline V gene encodes CDR1 ENHRY and CDR2 SYGVKD. With 4 bases removed from V and 2 bases from J, the gap between germline ends came to 5 bases. The DNA of the CDR3 is TGTGCCATCAGTGCAGGGAACTATGGCTACACCTTC. It yields the protein CAISAGNYGYTF.

The J gene is TRBJ1-1, the V gene TRBV6-2 or TRBV6-3; 8 bases line up with TRBD1. Germline CDR1 reads MNHEY; CDR2 reads SVGEGT. The junction had 6 bases not matched to a gene; V was cut back by 4 bases and J by 5 bases. CDR3 size: 14 residues. The CDR3 DNA follows: TGTGCCAGCAGTTTGTCACAGGGGGTTACTGAAGCTTTCTTT. Its protein product is CASSLSQGVTEAFF.

In this sample, this clonotype turned up a few times. The V call is TRBV4-3, the J call TRBJ2-3; D not resolved. This CDR3 spans 14 amino acids. The V end lost 1 base, the J end lost 3 bases, and 8 bases lay between the germline ends. Germline V lookup: CDR1 LGHNA, CDR2 YSLEER. The CDR3 here is CASSQGGWTDTQYF. In DNA form, the CDR3 reads TGCGCCAGCAGCCAAGGAGGTTGGACAGATACGCAGTATTTT.

The rearrangement uses TRBV9 and TRBJ2-3, with TRBD2 matching 11 bases. The V gene's germline CDR1 is SGDLS and CDR2 YYNGEE. The ends lost 0 bases at V and 3 bases at J; junction bases unmatched: 12. This CDR3 comprises 19 residues. CDR3 sequence reads: CASSVALASGGLVTDTQYF. CDR3 bases: TGTGCCAGCAGCGTAGCTCTAGCTAGCGGGGGGTTAGTGACAGATACGCAGTATTTT.

The J gene is TRBJ1-2, the V gene TRBV12-5; D might be TRBD1 (5 bases). This CDR3 contains 15 residues. Looked up from germline, CDR1 is LGHNT and CDR2 is FRNRAP. The V gene lost 1 base and the J gene lost 2 bases, with 11 bases spanning the gap. The CDR3 spells CASGLAGVQNYGYTF. DNA for the CDR3: TGTGCTAGTGGTTTGGCGGGGGTTCAGAACTATGGCTACACCTTC. Using reference TRBV12-5 and TRBJ1-2 for the parts outside the CDR3, the full variable domain is DARVTQTPRHKVTEMGQEVTMRCQPILGHNTVFWYRQTMMQGLELLAYFRNRAPLDDSGMPKDRFSAEMPDATLATLKIQPSEPRDSAVYFCASGLAGVQNYGYTFGSGTRLTVV.

The chain joins TRBV20-1 to TRBJ1-1, with a possible D match to TRBD1 (6 bases). This CDR3 has 14 residues. Germline V gene data show CDR1 as DFQATT and CDR2 as SNEGSKA (reference sequence). Trimming pared 6 bases from V and 3 bases from J, leaving 17 bases between. CDR3 DNA sequence: TGCAGTGCACCGGACAGATGGGACGACACTGAAGCTTTCTTT. It codes for CSAPDRWDDTEAFF.

This clonotype has a handful of counts. The chain links TRBV12-3 or TRBV12-4 to TRBJ1-4; D not certain. The CDR3 has 12 residues. The V end lost 1 base, the J end lost 15 bases, and 12 bases lay between the germline ends. In nucleotides, the CDR3 is TGTGCCAGCAGTTTAGTTGGAACAGCATTGTTTTTT. It codes for CASSLVGTALFF.